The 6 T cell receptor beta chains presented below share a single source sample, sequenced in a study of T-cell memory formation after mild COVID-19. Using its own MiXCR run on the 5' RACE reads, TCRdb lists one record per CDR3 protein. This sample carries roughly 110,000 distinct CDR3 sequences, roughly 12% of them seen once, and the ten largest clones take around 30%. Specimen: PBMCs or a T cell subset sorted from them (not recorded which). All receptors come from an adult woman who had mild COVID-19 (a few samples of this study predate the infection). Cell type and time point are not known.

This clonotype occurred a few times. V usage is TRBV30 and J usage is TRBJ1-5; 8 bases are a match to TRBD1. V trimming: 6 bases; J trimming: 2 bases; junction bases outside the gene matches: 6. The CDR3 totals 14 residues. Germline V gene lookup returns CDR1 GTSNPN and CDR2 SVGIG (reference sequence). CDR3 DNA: TGTGCCTGCCGACAGGGGATTGGCAATCAGCCCCAGCATTTT. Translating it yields CACRQGIGNQPQHF.

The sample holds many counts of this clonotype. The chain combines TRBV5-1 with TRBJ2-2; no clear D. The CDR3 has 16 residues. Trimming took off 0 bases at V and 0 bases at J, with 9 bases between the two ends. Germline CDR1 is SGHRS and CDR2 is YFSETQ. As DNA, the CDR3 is TGCGCCAGCAGCTTGGTGTCAGCCGCGAACACCGGGGAGCTGTTTTTT. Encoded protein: CASSLVSAANTGELFF. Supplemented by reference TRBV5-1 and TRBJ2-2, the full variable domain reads KAGVTQTPRYLIKTRGQQVTLSCSPISGHRSVSWYQQTPGQGLQFLFEYFSETQRNKGNFPGRFSGRQFSNSRSEMNVSTLELGDSALYLCASSLVSAANTGELFFGEGSRLTVL.

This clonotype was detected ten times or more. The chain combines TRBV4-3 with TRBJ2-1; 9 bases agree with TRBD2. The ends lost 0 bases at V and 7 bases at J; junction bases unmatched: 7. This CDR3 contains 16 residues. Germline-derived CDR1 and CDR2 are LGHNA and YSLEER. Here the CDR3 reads CASSQERSGSGNEQFF. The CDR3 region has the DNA TGCGCCAGCAGCCAAGAACGTAGCGGGAGCGGAAATGAGCAGTTCTTC.

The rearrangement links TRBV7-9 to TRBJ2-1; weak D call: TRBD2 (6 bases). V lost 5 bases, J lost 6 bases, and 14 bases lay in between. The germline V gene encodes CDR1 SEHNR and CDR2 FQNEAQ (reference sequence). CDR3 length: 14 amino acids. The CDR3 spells CASSPNSGSNEQFF. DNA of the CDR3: TGTGCCAGCAGCCCCAATTCCGGGAGCAATGAGCAGTTCTTC.

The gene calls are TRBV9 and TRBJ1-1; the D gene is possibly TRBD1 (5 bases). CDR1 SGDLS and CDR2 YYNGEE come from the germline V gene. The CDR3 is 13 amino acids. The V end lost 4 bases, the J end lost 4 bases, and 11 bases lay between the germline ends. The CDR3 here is CASSPGWFTEAFF. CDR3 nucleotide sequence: TGTGCCAGCAGCCCAGGGTGGTTCACTGAAGCTTTCTTT.

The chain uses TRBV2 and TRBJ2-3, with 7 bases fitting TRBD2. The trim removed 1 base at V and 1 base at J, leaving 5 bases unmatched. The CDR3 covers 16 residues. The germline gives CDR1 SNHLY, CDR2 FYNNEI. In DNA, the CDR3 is TGTGCCAGCAGTGAAGTCTCGCTAGCGGGCACAGATACGCAGTATTTT. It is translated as CASSEVSLAGTDTQYF.